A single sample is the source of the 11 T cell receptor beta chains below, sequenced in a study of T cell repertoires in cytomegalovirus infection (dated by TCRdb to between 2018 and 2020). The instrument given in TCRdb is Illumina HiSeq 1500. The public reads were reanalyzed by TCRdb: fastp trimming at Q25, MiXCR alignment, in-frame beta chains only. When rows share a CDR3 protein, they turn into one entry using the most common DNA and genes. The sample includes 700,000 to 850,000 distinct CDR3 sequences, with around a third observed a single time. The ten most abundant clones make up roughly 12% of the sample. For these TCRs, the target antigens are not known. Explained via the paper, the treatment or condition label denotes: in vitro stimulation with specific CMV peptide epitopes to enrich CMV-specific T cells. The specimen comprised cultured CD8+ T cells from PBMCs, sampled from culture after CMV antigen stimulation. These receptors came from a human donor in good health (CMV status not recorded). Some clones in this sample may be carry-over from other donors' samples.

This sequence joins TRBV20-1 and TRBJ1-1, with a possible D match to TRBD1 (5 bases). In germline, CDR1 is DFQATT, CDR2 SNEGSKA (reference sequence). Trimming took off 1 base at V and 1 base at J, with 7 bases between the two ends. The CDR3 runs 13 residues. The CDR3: CSARGGGNTEAFF. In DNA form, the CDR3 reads TGCAGTGCTAGAGGGGGGGGGAACACTGAAGCTTTCTTT.

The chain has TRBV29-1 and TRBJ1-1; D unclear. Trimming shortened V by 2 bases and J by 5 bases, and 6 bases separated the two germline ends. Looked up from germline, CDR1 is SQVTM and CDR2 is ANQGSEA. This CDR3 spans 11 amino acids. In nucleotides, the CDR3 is TGCAGCGTTGAAAGGGTGACTGAAGCTTTCTTT. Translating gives CSVERVTEAFF.

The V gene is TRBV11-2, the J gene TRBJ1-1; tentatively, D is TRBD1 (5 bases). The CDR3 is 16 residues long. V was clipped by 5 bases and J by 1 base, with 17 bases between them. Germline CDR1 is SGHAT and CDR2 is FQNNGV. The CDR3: CASSTSGSDGNTEAFF. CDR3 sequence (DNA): TGTGCCAGCAGCACATCAGGGTCGGACGGGAACACTGAAGCTTTCTTT.

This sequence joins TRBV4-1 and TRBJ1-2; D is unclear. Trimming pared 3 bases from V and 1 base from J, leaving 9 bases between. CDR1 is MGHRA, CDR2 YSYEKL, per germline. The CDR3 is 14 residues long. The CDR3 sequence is CASSQWGDNYGYTF. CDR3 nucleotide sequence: TGCGCCAGCAGCCAGTGGGGAGATAACTATGGCTACACCTTC.

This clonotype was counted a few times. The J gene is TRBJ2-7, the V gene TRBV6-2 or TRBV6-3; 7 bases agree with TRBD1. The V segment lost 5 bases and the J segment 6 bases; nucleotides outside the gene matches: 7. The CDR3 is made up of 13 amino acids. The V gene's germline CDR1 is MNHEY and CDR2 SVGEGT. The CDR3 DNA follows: TGTGCCAGCAGTGCGACAGGGCGAGGCGAGCAGTACGTC. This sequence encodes CASSATGRGEQYV.

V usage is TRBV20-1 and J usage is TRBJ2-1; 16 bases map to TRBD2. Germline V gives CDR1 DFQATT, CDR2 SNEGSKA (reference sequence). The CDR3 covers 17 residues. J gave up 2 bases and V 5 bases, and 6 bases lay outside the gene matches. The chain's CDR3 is CSARGTSGGAAYNEQFF. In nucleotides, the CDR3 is TGCAGTGCTCGAGGGACTAGCGGGGGGGCCGCCTACAATGAGCAGTTCTTC.

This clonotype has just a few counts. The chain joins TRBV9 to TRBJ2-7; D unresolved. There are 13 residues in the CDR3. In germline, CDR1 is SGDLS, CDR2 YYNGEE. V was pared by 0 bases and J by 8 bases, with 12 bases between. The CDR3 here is CASSVDGLRKQYF. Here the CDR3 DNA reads TGTGCCAGCAGCGTAGATGGGCTGCGCAAGCAGTACTTC.

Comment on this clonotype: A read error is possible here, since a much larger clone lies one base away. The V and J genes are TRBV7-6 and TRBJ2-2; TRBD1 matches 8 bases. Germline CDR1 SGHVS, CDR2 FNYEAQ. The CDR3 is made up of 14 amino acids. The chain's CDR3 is CASSSRGPNGEPFF. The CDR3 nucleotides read TGTGCCAGCAGCTCCAGGGGGCCTAACGGGGAGCCGTTTTTT.

The CDR3 nucleotides are TGCAGCGTTGCAAAACAGGGGGCGATCGATACGCAGTATTTT. Its translation is CSVAKQGAIDTQYF. This sequence joins TRBV29-1 and TRBJ2-3; 9 positions match TRBD1. This CDR3 spans 14 amino acids. Germline V lookup: CDR1 SQVTM, CDR2 ANQGSEA. The V gene end was trimmed by 4 bases and the J gene end by 6 bases; junction bases not matched to a gene: 8.

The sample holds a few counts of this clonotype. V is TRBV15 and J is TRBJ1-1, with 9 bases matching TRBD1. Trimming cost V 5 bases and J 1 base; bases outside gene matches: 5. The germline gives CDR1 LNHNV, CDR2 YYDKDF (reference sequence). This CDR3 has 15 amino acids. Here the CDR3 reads CATSAGGQGNTEAFF. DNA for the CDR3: TGTGCCACCAGCGCAGGGGGACAGGGGAACACTGAAGCTTTCTTT.

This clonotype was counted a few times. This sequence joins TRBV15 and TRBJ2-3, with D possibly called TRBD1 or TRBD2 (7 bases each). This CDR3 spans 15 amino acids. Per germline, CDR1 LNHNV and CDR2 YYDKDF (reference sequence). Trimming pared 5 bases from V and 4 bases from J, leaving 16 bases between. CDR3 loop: CATSLQQGRADTQYF. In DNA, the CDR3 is TGTGCCACCAGCCTTCAACAGGGGAGGGCAGATACGCAGTATTTT. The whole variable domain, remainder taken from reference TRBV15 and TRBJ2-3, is DAMVIQNPRYQVTQFGKPVTLSCSQTLNHNVMYWYQQKSSQAPKLLFHYYDKDFNNEADTPDNFQSRRPNTSFCFLDIRSPGLGDTAMYLCATSLQQGRADTQYFGPGTRLTVL.